Described below is a single TCR beta chain sequence and its context. No antigen is known for it. These data originate in a study of graft-versus-host responses after intestinal transplantation. The overall study: All recipients were transplanted with multivisceral, liver-intestinal, or isolated intestinal grafts. Anti-thymocyte globulin induction was given to all recipients, followed by tacrolimus and steroids for roughly three years.

Only in-frame clones appear in the TCRdb table, and some are missing; sequencing was by immunoSEQ multiplex PCR. The table has 65,000 to 90,000 clones, less than 95% seen once. The CDR3 extends over 13 amino acids. Germline CDR1 and CDR2: SGHDT and YYEEEE. Trimming cost V 5 bases and J 8 bases, with 16 bases left between them. The V gene is TRBV5-6, the J gene TRBJ1-2; TRBD1 is a possible D gene (5 bases). This clonotype was sampled from a human donor who was the organ donor for an intestinal transplant. Source: unstimulated CD8+ T cells sorted from spleen or lymph node cells, taken before transplant. This CDR3 reads CASSSAPGVGYTF. CDR3 nucleotide sequence: TGTGCCAGCAGTTCAGCCCCGGGGGTAGGCTACACCTTC.